This T cell receptor (beta chain) was obtained from a study of control samples from healthy donors and cancer patients. V lost 3 bases and J lost 4; bases outside the gene matches: 6. The length of the CDR3 is 14 residues. The germline V gene encodes CDR1 SEHNR and CDR2 FQNEAQ (reference sequence). This clone has more than one count but fewer than ten. Profiling relied on immunoSEQ multiplex PCR, and the TCRdb table lists in-frame clones only, not all of them. The table has some 250,000 clones, more than 65% seen once. The rearrangement links TRBV7-9 to TRBJ2-7, with 7 bases lining up with TRBD1. The source material was PBMCs. This TCR came from a woman in her sixties with lung cancer. The CDR3 region is CASSLTGTSYEQYF. In DNA, the CDR3 is TGTGCCAGCAGCTTGACAGGGACCTCGTACGAGCAGTACTTC.